The entry that follows covers one TCR beta chain sequence. Antigen unknown. The CDR3 loop spans 14 amino acids. The germline V and J ends were trimmed by 2 bases and 2 bases, with 6 bases remaining between them. In germline, CDR1 is ENHRY, CDR2 SYGVKD. Produced via immunoSEQ multiplex PCR; TCRdb's table is partial and in-frame only. This repertoire shows tens of thousands of clones, roughly three quarters found once; its top ten account for around 20%. This sample's time point: cycle 4 day 1 (C4D1), after 5 to 7 weeks of nivolumab. Relapse after autologous stem cell transplantation occurred in every patient, and brentuximab vedotin exposure varied. Complete response, partial response or progressive disease was each patient's best response. The data derive from a study of PD-1 blockade in classical Hodgkin lymphoma. Notes on the study in general: Repertoires differed for reasons still undefined, possibly disease activity or prior therapy. Unlike CD8+ TCR diversity, which did not rise significantly by C4D1, CD4+ TCR diversity did. Complete responders' baseline diversity resembled that of newly diagnosed patients.

The specimen comprised peripheral blood mononuclear cells (PBMCs), sampled before the fourth cycle of nivolumab. The sequence derives from a human donor with classical Hodgkin lymphoma. The V call is TRBV10-3, the J call TRBJ2-2; no definite D call. The CDR3 sequence: CAISEATNTGELFF. CDR3 bases: TGTGCCATCAGTGAGGCCACTAACACCGGGGAGCTGTTTTTT.